The clone carrying this T cell receptor (beta chain) appeared once. The data derive from a study of blood T cell repertoires in COVID-19. CDR1 is SQVTM, CDR2 ANQGSEA, per germline. This CDR3 has 12 amino acids. Trimming stripped 6 bases from V and 5 bases from J, with 13 bases between. Produced via immunoSEQ multiplex PCR; TCRdb's table is partial and in-frame only. The repertoire holds tens of thousands of clones, with 70% to 85% as singletons. The chain joins TRBV29-1 to TRBJ1-1; D might be TRBD1 (6 bases). The sequence was obtained from a man aged 55 to 70 with acute or convalescent COVID-19. The sample was peripheral blood. CDR3: CSVDTGYTEAFF. The CDR3 nucleotides read TGCAGCGTGGATACAGGGTATACTGAAGCTTTCTTT.